This TCR beta chain is drawn from a study of T-cell memory formation after mild COVID-19. Findings and limits, study-wide: Among CD4+ contracting clones, most were CM and EM, and CD8+ ones EMRA.

A single record per CDR3 protein comes from TCRdb applying MiXCR to the 5' RACE reads. The sample lists around 300,000 distinct CDR3 sequences, around an eighth occurring once. In regard to this clonotype: Its antigen is as yet unknown.

V gave up 1 base and J gave up 10 bases, with 14 bases separating them. Germline values: CDR1 LGHDT, CDR2 YNNKEL (reference sequence). CDR3 length equals 14 residues. The specimen was PBMCs or a T cell subset sorted from them (not recorded which). The chain links TRBV3-1 to TRBJ2-1, with D tentatively TRBD2 (7 bases). The sequence was obtained from a man younger than 30 who had mild COVID-19 (a few samples of this study predate the infection). Cell type and time point are not known. The CDR3 region is CASSQAGGQMEQFF. In DNA, the CDR3 is TGTGCCAGCAGCCAAGCGGGGGGCCAAATGGAGCAGTTCTTC.